The clone carrying this T cell receptor beta chain was seen just once. The antigen is undetermined. Authors' processing steps: Junction-only sequences without quality scores were provided by ImmunoSEQ, so filtering was different. Assay: immunoSEQ multiplex PCR; the TCRdb copy retains only in-frame clones and omits some. V and J calls and clone size are copied from that table; D and trimming were computed from the DNA. The sample holds approximately 530,000 clones; roughly 95% are singletons and the top ten take 0.064%. The data were taken from a study of shared clonotypes between healthy human individuals. Memory CD4+ cells were the fraction left after CD45RA+ naive selection. V gave up 4 bases and J gave up 6 bases; unmatched junction bases: 7. The CDR3 spans 15 residues. Germline CDR1 is MDHEN and CDR2 is SYDVKM. Points from the study as a whole: Unshared clonotypes carried lower generation probabilities than those common to all four donors. Memory subsets had estimated richness that was generally smaller than that of naive subsets.

The chain has TRBV28 and TRBJ1-5, with 9 bases that match TRBD1. The TCR sequence derives from a woman under 40 in good health. The sample comprised naive CD4+ T cells sorted from blood. Noted subset: CD45RA+ positively selected. Written as DNA, the CDR3 is TGTGCCAGCAGTTCGAACAGGGGGCAGAGTCAGCCCCAGCATTTT. This translates into CASSSNRGQSQPQHF.